This T cell receptor beta chain was sequenced during a study of beta chain features in type 1 diabetes. Findings and limits, study-wide: Resolution of whether HLA type affects TCRB rearrangement was not achieved here.

This clone was seen more than once but under ten times. What it recognizes is unknown. What was sequenced were expressed TCRB transcripts, since all of the isolated RNA had been reverse transcribed. Clones were sequenced by immunoSEQ multiplex PCR, and TCRdb holds only the in-frame ones, with some missing. Of 250,000 to 300,000 clones in the sample, about 7.8% were seen once. Input material: central memory CD4+ T cells from blood. This clonotype was obtained from a woman between 18 and 29 years old in good health.

The CDR3 reads CASSQTTGAHNEQFF. The CDR3 nucleotides read TGTGCCAGCAGCCAAACAACCGGGGCACACAATGAGCAGTTCTTC. This chain links TRBV7-9 with TRBJ2-1, with D perhaps given as TRBD1 or TRBD2 (5 bases each). The CDR3 is made up of 15 amino acids. The germline V gene has CDR1 SEHNR and CDR2 FQNEAQ (reference sequence). The ends were cut back, 5 bases at V and 5 bases at J, with 16 bases in the middle. The variable domain in full, completed from reference TRBV7-9 and TRBJ2-1, reads DTGVSQNPRHKITKRGQNVTFRCDPISEHNRLYWYRQTLGQGPEFLTYFQNEAQLEKSRLLSDRFSAERPKGSFSTLEIQRTEQGDSAMYLCASSQTTGAHNEQFFGPGTRLTVL.